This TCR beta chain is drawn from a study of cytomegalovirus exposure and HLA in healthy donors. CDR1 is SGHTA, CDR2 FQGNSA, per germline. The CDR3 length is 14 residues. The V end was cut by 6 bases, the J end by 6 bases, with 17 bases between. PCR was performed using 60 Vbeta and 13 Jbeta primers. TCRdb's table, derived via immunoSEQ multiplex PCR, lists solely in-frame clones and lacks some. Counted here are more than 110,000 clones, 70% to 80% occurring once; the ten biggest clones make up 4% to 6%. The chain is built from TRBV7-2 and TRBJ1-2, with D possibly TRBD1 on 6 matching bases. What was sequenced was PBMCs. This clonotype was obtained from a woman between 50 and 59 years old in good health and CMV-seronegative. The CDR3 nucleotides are TGTGCCAGCAGGGCGAACAGGGTTTCGAATGGCTACACCTTC. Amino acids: CASRANRVSNGYTF.